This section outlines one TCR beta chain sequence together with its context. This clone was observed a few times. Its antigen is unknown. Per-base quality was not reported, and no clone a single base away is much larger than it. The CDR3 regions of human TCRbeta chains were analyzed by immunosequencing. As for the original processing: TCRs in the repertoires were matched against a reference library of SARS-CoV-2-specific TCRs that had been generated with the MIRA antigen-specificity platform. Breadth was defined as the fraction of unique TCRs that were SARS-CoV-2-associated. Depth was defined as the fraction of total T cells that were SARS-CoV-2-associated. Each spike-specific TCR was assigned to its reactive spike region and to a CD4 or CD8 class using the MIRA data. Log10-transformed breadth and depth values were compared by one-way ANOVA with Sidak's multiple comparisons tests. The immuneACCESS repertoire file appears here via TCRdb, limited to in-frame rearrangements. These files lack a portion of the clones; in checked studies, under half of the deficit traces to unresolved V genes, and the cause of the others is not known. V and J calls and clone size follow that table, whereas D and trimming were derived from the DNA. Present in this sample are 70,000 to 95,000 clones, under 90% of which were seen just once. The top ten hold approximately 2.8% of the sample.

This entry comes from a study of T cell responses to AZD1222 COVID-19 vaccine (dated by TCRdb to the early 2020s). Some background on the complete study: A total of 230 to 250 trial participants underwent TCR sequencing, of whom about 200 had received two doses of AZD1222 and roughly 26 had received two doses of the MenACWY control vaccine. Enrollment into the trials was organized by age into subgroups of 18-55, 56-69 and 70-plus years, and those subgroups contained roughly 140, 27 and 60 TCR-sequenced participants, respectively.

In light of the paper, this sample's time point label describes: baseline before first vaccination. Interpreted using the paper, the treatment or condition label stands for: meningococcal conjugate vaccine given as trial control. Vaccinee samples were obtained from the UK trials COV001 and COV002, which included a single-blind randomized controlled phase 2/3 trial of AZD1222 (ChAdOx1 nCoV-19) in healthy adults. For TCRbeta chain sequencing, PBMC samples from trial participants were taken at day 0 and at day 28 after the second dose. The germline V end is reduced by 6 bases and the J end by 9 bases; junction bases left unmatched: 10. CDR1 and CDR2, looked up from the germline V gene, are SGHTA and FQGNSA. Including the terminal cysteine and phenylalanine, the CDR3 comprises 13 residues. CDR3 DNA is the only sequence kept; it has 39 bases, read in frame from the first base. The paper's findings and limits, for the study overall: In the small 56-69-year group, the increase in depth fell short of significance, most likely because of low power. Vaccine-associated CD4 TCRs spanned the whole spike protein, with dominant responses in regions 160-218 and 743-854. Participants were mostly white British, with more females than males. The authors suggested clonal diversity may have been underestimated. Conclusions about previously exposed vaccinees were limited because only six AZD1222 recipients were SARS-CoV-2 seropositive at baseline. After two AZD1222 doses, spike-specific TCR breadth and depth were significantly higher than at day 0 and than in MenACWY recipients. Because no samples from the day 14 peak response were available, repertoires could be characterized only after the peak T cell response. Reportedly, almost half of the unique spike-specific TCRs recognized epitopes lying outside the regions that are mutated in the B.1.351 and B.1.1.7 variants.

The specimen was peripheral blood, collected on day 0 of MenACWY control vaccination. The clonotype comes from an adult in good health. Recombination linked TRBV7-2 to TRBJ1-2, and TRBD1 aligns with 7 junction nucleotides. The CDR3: CASSPEQGNRYTF. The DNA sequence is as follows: TGTGCCAGCAGTCCAGAACAGGGGAATCGCTACACCTTC. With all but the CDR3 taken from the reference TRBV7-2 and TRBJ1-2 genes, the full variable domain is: GAGVSQSPSNKVTEKGKDVELRCDPISGHTALYWYRQSLGQGLEFLIYFQGNSAPDKSGLPSDRFSAERTGGSVSTLTIQRTQQEDSAVYLCASSPEQGNRYTFGSGTRLTVV.